A selection of T cell receptor beta chains follows, all from one sample in a study of blood T cell repertoires in COVID-19. Sequencing was performed with immunoSEQ multiplex PCR; in TCRdb, only in-frame clones are kept and a portion is missing. The table includes more than 250,000 clones, about 91% detected once. The sample was peripheral blood. Every receptor here comes from a woman in her twenties or thirties with COVID-19, enrolled during active disease. CDR3s include the opening cysteine and the closing phenylalanine or tryptophan. Fields, in order: CDR3 DNA, CDR3 protein, V gene, D gene, clone size, J gene. D genes are given only for firm matches. Clone sizes are given selectively: once, few, many, or a class where the clone is expanded.

TGTGCCACCAGCACGATGGGACTTGTTGGCTACACCTTC,CATSTMGLVGYTF,TRBV15,NA,NA,TRBJ1-2
TGTGCCAGCTCACCCACGGCCGGGACAGATACGCAGTATTTT,CASSPTAGTDTQYF,TRBV18,NA,NA,TRBJ2-3
TGTGCCAGCAGCCAGACACAGACAGGGGGCTACACCTTC,CASSQTQTGGYTF,TRBV7-8,TRBD1,once,TRBJ1-2
TGTGCCAGCAGCCATAGGACAGGAAATAATGAAAAACTGTTTTTT,CASSHRTGNNEKLFF,TRBV11-3,TRBD1,NA,TRBJ1-4
TGTGCCAGCACCAGCACAGCCTATGGCTACACCTTC,CASTSTAYGYTF,TRBV28,NA,NA,TRBJ1-2
TGTGCCAGTAGTAGAGGGCGGGGGGCCACCCAAGAGACCCAGTACTTC,CASSRGRGATQETQYF,TRBV19,TRBD2,NA,TRBJ2-5
TGTGCCAGCAGCCAATATCAGGGGTACACCGGGGAGCTGTTTTTT,CASSQYQGYTGELFF,TRBV14,NA,NA,TRBJ2-2
TGTGCCAGCAGCTCTCTTCAGGGTAACACTGAAGCTTTCTTT,CASSSLQGNTEAFF,TRBV7-9,NA,NA,TRBJ1-1
TGTGCCATCTCCCCCGGACATCGGTCCTACAATGAGCAGTTCTTC,CAISPGHRSYNEQFF,TRBV27,NA,NA,TRBJ2-1
TGTGCCACCAGCAGTACAAGAGGCGGATTCCCCAAAAGGGGTGAAAAACTGTTTTTT,CATSSTRGGFPKRGEKLFF,TRBV15,NA,NA,TRBJ1-4
TGTGCCACCTCGCCAGCTGGTGTTAGGGGTTGGTACGAGCAGTACTTC,CATSPAGVRGWYEQYF,TRBV2,NA,NA,TRBJ2-7
TGTGCCAGCAGTTTTGGGCGTTCGAACACTGAAGCTTTCTTT,CASSFGRSNTEAFF,TRBV28,NA,NA,TRBJ1-1
TGTGCCAGCAAAGGAGACAATCAGCCCCAGCATTTT,CASKGDNQPQHF,TRBV12-3/TRBV12-4,NA,NA,TRBJ1-5
TGCGCCAGCAGCCCACCAACCCGGAGAACGAACACCGGGGAGCTGTTTTTT,CASSPPTRRTNTGELFF,TRBV4-1,NA,NA,TRBJ2-2
TGTGCCAGTAGTATAGGGCAGAATCCCTCCTACGAGCAGTACTTC,CASSIGQNPSYEQYF,TRBV19,NA,NA,TRBJ2-7
TGTGCCAGCAGCTTAGGTCGGGTGAACACCGGGGAGCTGTTTTTT,CASSLGRVNTGELFF,TRBV7-6,NA,NA,TRBJ2-2
TGTGCCAGTAGTATAATGGAGGGAGTCTATGGCTACACCTTC,CASSIMEGVYGYTF,TRBV19,NA,few,TRBJ1-2
TGTGCCAGCAGCACCGGGACAGCCTACAATGAGCAGTTCTTC,CASSTGTAYNEQFF,TRBV5-5,TRBD1,NA,TRBJ2-1